Given below is one TCR beta chain in context. What it binds is unknown. The method was immunoSEQ multiplex PCR; TCRdb's version includes in-frame clones alone and lacks a portion of them. This table holds around 83,000 clones, approximately 90% found once. The entry originates in a study of T cell responses to AZD1222 COVID-19 vaccine. Findings and limits, study-wide: Repertoires were obtained only post-peak T cell response. It was only a handful of AZD1222 recipients who were seropositive at baseline. The donors showed a predominance of white British ancestry and of females, with possible underestimation of clonal diversity.

The source is an adult who received the AZD1222 COVID-19 vaccine. Specimen: peripheral blood, collected 28 days after the second AZD1222 dose.

The CDR3 DNA is TGTGCCAGCAGCCTCCTGACGGGGGGGACGTACAATGAGCAGTTCTTC. It specifies CASSLLTGGTYNEQFF. This rearrangement joins TRBV5-5 to TRBJ2-1; 8 bases are shared with TRBD2. The germline CDR1 and CDR2 sequences are SGHKS and YYEKEE (reference sequence). CDR3 size: 16 residues. J was trimmed by 4 bases and V by 4 bases; bases with no gene match: 10.